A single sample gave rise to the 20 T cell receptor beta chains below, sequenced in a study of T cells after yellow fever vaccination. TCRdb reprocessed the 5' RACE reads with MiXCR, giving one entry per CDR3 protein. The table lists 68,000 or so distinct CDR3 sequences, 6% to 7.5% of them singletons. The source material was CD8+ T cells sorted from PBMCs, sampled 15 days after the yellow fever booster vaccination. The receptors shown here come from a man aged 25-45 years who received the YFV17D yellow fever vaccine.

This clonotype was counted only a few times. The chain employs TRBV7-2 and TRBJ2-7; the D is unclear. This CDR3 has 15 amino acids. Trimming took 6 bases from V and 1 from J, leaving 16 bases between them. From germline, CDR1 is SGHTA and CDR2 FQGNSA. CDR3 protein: CASSAKLDLSYEQYF. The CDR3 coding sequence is TGTGCCAGCAGTGCCAAACTGGACCTTTCCTACGAGCAGTACTTC. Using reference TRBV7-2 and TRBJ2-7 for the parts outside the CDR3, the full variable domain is GAGVSQSPSNKVTEKGKDVELRCDPISGHTALYWYRQSLGQGLEFLIYFQGNSAPDKSGLPSDRFSAERTGGSVSTLTIQRTQQEDSAVYLCASSAKLDLSYEQYFGPGTRLTVT.

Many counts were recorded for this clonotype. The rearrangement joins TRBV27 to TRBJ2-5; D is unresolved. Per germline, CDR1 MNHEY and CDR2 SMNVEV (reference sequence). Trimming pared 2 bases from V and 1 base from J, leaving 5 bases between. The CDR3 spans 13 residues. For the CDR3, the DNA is TGTGCCAGCAGTTTACAGCCCCAAGAGACCCAGTACTTC. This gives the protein CASSLQPQETQYF.

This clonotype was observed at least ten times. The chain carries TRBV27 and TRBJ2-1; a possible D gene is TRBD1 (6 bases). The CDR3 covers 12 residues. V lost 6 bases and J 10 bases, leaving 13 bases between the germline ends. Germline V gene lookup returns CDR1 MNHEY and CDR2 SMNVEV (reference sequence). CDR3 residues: CASRLQGREQFF. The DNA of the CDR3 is TGTGCCAGCAGACTACAGGGACGGGAGCAGTTCTTC.

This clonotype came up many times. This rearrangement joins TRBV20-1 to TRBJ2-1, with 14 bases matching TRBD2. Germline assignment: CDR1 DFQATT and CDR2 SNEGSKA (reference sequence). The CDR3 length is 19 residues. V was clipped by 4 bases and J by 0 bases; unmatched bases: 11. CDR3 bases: TGCAGTGCTAAAATTCCTCCGGGACTAGCGGGAGTCTCCTACAATGAGCAGTTCTTC. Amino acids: CSAKIPPGLAGVSYNEQFF.

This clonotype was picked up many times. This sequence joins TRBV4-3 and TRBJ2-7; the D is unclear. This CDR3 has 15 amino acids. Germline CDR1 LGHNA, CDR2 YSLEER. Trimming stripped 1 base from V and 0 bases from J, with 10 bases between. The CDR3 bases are TGCGCCAGCAGCCAAGTATTCACAGACTCCTACGAGCAGTACTTC. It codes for CASSQVFTDSYEQYF.

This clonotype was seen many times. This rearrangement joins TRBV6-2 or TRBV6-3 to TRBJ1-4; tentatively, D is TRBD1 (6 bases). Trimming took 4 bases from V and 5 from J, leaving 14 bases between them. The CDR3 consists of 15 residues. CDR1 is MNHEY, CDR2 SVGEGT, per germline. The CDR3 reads CASSSPGQNNEKLFF. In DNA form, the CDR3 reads TGTGCCAGCAGTTCCCCCGGACAGAACAATGAAAAACTGTTTTTT.

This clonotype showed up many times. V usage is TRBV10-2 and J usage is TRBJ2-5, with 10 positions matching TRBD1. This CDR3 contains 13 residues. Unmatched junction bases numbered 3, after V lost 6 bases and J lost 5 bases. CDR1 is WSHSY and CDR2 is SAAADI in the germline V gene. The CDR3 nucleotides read TGCGCCAGCAGAGACAGGGGGCAGGAGACCCAGTACTTC. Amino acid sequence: CASRDRGQETQYF.

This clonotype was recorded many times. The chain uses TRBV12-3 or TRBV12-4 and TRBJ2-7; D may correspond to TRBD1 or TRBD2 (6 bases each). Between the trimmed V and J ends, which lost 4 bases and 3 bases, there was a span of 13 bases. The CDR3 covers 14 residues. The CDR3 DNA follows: TGTGCCAGCAGTTCCGGGGGCACCTACTACGAGCAGTACTTC. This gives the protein CASSSGGTYYEQYF.

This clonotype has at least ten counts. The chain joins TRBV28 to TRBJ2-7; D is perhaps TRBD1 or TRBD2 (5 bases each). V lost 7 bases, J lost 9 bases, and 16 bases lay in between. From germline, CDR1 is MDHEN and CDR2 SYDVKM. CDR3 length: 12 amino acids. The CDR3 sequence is CASTPPRGPQYF. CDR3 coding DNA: TGTGCCAGCACTCCCCCGAGGGGTCCGCAGTACTTC.

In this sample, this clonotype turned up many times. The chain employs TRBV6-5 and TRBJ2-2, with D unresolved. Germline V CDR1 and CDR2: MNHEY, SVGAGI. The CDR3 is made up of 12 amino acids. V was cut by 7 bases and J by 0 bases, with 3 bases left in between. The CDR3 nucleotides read TGTGCCAGCACCTCGAACACCGGGGAGCTGTTTTTT. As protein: CASTSNTGELFF.

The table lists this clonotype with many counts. The CDR3 sequence is CSARDLGGSSYNEQFF. Written as DNA, the CDR3 is TGCAGTGCTAGAGATTTAGGGGGGAGCTCCTACAATGAGCAGTTCTTC. This rearrangement joins TRBV20-1 to TRBJ2-1, with D possibly called TRBD1 or TRBD2 (6 bases each). Germline assignment: CDR1 DFQATT and CDR2 SNEGSKA (reference sequence). Trimming shortened V by 0 bases and J by 0 bases, and 12 bases separated the two germline ends. The CDR3 sequence is 16 residues long.

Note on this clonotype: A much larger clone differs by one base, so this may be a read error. CDR3 sequence reads: CASSPGRNEQFF. In DNA form, the CDR3 reads TGTGCCAGCAGCCCTGGCAGGAATGAGCAGTTCTTC. V usage is TRBV4-2 and J usage is TRBJ2-1; D unclear. The V end was cut by 4 bases, the J end by 7 bases, with 8 bases between. The CDR3 sequence is 12 residues long. Germline V gives CDR1 LGHNA, CDR2 YNFKEQ.

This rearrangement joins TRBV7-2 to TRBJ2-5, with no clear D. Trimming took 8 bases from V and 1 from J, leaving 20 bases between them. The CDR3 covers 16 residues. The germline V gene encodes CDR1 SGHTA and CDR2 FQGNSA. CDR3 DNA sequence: TGTGCCAGCCAAGCTTGGGTCTCGACGTTCCAAGAGACCCAGTACTTC. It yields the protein CASQAWVSTFQETQYF.

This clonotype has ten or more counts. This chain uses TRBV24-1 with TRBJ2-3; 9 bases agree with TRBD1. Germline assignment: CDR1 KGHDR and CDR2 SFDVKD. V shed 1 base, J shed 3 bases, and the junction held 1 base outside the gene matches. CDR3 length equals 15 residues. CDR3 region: CATSDFGTGTDTQYF. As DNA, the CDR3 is TGTGCCACCAGTGATTTCGGGACAGGGACAGATACGCAGTATTTT.

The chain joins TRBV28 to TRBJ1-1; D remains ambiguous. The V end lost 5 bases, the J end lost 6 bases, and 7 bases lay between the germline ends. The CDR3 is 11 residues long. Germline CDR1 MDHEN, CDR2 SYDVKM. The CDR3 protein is CASSGSPEAFF. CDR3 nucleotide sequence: TGTGCCAGCAGTGGAAGTCCTGAAGCTTTCTTT.

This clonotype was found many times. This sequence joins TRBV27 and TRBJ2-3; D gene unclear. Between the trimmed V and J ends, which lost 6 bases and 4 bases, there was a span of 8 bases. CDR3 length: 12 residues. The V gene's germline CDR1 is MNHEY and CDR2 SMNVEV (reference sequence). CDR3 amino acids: CASRDGADTQYF. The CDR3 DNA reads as TGTGCCAGCAGGGACGGAGCAGATACGCAGTATTTT.

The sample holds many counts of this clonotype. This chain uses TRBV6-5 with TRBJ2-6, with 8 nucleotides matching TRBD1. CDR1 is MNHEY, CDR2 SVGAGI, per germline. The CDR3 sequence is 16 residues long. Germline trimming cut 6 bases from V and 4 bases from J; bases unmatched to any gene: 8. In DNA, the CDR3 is TGTGCCAGCAGCTGGACAGGGATTGCCGGGGCCAACGTCCTGACTTTC. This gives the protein CASSWTGIAGANVLTF.

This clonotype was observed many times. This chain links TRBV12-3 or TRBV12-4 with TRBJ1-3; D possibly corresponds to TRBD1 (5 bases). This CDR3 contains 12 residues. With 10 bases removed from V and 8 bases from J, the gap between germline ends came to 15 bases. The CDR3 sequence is CATLWGGDTIYF. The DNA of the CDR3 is TGTGCCACCCTTTGGGGGGGAGACACCATATATTTT.

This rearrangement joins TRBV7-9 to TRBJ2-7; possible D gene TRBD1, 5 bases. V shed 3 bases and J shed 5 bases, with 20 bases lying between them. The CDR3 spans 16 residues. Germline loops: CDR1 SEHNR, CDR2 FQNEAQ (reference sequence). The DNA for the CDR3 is TGTGCCAGCAGCTTCCCGGCGCAGGGTGAATCTCACGAGCAGTACTTC. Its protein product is CASSFPAQGESHEQYF.

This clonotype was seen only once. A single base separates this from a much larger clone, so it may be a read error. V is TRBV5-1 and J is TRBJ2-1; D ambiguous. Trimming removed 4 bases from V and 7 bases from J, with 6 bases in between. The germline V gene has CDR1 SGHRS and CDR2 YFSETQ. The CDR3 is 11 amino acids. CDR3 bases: TGCGCCAGCAGCACCGAGAATGAGCAGTTCTTC. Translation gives CASSTENEQFF. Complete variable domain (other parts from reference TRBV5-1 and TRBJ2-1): KAGVTQTPRYLIKTRGQQVTLSCSPISGHRSVSWYQQTPGQGLQFLFEYFSETQRNKGNFPGRFSGRQFSNSRSEMNVSTLELGDSALYLCASSTENEQFFGPGTRLTVL.